This TCR beta chain derives from a study of blood T cell repertoires in COVID-19. Study-wide background: The study drew acute and convalescent COVID-19 samples from the United States, Italy and Spain. PBMCs, B-cell-depleted T cells, or T cells were the source of the cDNA or gDNA that made up the material.

The CDR3 has 15 amino acids. Trimming cost V 2 bases and J 6 bases, with 14 bases left between them. Looked up from germline, CDR1 is SGHAT and CDR2 is FQNNGV. Original processing methods: Amplifying reference gene primers gave estimates of nucleated cell counts. Sequenced by immunoSEQ multiplex PCR; TCRdb stores in-frame clones only, minus some. D and trimming come from the DNA, and the V and J calls and clone size come from that table. The sample lists around 84,000 clones, around 80% occurring once. This chain links TRBV11-2 with TRBJ1-5; D is perhaps TRBD1 (5 bases). This receptor was taken from an elderly man with active or convalescent COVID-19. Sequencing was done on a sample of peripheral blood. In DNA, the CDR3 is TGTGCCAGCAGCTTATTGGGCGGGGGGGGTCAGCCCCAGCATTTT. Amino acid sequence: CASSLLGGGGQPQHF. Supplemented by reference TRBV11-2 and TRBJ1-5, the full variable domain reads EAGVAQSPRYKIIEKRQSVAFWCNPISGHATLYWYQQILGQGPKLLIQFQNNGVVDDSQLPKDRFSAERLKGVDSTLKIQPAKLEDSAVYLCASSLLGGGGQPQHFGDGTRLSIL.